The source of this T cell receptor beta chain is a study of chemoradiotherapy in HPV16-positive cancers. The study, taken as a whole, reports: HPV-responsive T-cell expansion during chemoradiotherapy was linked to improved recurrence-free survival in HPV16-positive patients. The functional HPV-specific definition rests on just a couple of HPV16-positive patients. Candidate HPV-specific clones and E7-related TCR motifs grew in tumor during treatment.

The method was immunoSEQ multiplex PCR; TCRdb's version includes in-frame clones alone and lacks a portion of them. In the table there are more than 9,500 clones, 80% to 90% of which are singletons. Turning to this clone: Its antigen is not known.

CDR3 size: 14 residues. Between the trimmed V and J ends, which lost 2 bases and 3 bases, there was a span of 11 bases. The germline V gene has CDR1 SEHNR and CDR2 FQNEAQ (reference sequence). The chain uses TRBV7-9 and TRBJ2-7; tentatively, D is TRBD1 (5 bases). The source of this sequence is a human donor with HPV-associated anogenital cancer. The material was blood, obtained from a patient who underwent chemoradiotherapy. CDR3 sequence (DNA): TGTGCCAGCAGCTTACTGGGAAGGGGCTACGAGCAGTACTTC. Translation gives CASSLLGRGYEQYF.